These 24 T cell receptor beta chains came from one sample sequenced in a study of CD8 T cells in Susac syndrome. Random hexamers were used to reverse transcribe 0.5 to 1 ug of RNA. One entry per CDR3 protein, called by TCRdb with MiXCR from the immunoSEQ multiplex PCR reads. Of 200,000 or so distinct CDR3 sequences in the sample, more than 85% were seen once. Sequencing was performed on CD8+ T cells from PBMCs. These receptors originate from a human donor with Susac syndrome.

This chain connects TRBV9 to TRBJ2-7; TRBD1 might be the D (6 bases). V was cut by 4 bases and J by 2 bases, with 13 bases left in between. This CDR3 has 14 residues. Germline assignment: CDR1 SGDLS and CDR2 YYNGEE. The CDR3 loop reads CASSPGTFAYEQYF. In DNA, the CDR3 is TGTGCCAGCAGCCCCGGGACATTCGCCTACGAGCAGTACTTC.

The chain uses TRBV5-6 and TRBJ2-1, with 7 bases aligning to TRBD2. Losses at the gene ends were 6 bases for V and 10 bases for J; bases not matched to a gene: 19. Germline V CDR1 and CDR2: SGHDT, YYEEEE. The CDR3 is 16 residues long. CDR3 sequence: CASNPSPAGSPGEQFF. DNA of the CDR3: TGTGCCAGCAACCCTTCCCCAGCGGGGTCTCCGGGGGAGCAGTTCTTC.

This chain links TRBV30 with TRBJ1-1; D uncertain. The CDR3 has 13 residues. V was clipped by 0 bases and J by 11 bases, with 16 bases between them. Germline values: CDR1 GTSNPN, CDR2 SVGIG (reference sequence). DNA for the CDR3: TGTGCCTGGAGTGTAATCATTGGAGATGTGGCTTTCTTT. Protein product: CAWSVIIGDVAFF.

The chain uses TRBV7-3 and TRBJ2-1; D ambiguous. Per germline, CDR1 SGHTA and CDR2 FQGTGA. The V end was cut by 1 base, the J end by 7 bases, with 8 bases between. The CDR3 length is 13 residues. The CDR3, as DNA: TGTGCCAGCAGCTTAAACAGTTGGAATGAGCAGTTCTTC. This translates into CASSLNSWNEQFF.

J is TRBJ2-1 and V is TRBV28; 8 positions match TRBD2. This CDR3 region has 15 residues. V trimming: 5 bases; J trimming: 7 bases; junction bases outside the gene matches: 10. Looked up from germline, CDR1 is MDHEN and CDR2 is SYDVKM. CDR3 in amino acids: CASSQDQTSVNEQFF. In nucleotides, the CDR3 is TGTGCCAGCAGTCAAGACCAGACTAGCGTAAATGAGCAGTTCTTC.

This clonotype was counted once. The rearrangement uses TRBV12-3 or TRBV12-4 and TRBJ1-5, with D possibly being TRBD1 (5 bases). This CDR3 has 17 amino acids. The V end was cut by 1 base, the J end by 0 bases, with 13 bases between. CDR3 DNA sequence: TGTGCCAGCAGTTTAGGTAGGGGAGAAGATAGCAATCAGCCCCAGCATTTT. Residues: CASSLGRGEDSNQPQHF.

This clonotype was observed a few times. The chain employs TRBV7-9 and TRBJ2-3; D ambiguous. Germline V gene lookup returns CDR1 SEHNR and CDR2 FQNEAQ (reference sequence). CDR3 length: 14 residues. V shed 3 bases and J shed 2 bases, with 9 bases lying between them. CDR3 in amino acids: CASSLGLPTDTQYF. The CDR3 DNA sequence: TGTGCCAGCAGCTTGGGTCTGCCCACAGATACGCAGTATTTT.

This chain uses TRBV7-9 with TRBJ1-3, with D possibly TRBD1 on 5 matching bases. Looked up from germline, CDR1 is SEHNR and CDR2 is FQNEAQ (reference sequence). V was shortened by 5 bases and J by 0 bases, with 20 bases between the two germline ends. The CDR3 is made up of 18 amino acids. In nucleotides, the CDR3 is TGTGCCAGCAGCCATCCCAGCGGAGAGGGGATCTCTGGAAACACCATATATTTT. It codes for CASSHPSGEGISGNTIYF.

This chain connects TRBV5-1 to TRBJ2-7; 10 bases line up with TRBD2. This CDR3 contains 14 residues. Germline V gene sequence: CDR1 SGHRS, CDR2 YFSETQ. Germline trimming cut 7 bases from V and 0 bases from J; bases unmatched to any gene: 4. The CDR3, as DNA: TGCGCCAGCCGCCAGCGGGAGGGCTCCTACGAGCAGTACTTC. It encodes CASRQREGSYEQYF.

The V gene is TRBV2, the J gene TRBJ2-7, with TRBD2 matching over 8 bases. V lost 5 bases, J lost 0 bases, and 3 bases stayed unmatched. The CDR3 contains 14 residues. CDR1 and CDR2 (germline): SNHLY, FYNNEI. Here the CDR3 reads CASSYGLASYEQYF. CDR3 coding DNA: TGTGCCAGCAGTTATGGACTAGCCTCCTACGAGCAGTACTTC.

Details on this clonotype: At one end the junction does not follow the germline gene, possibly because of a read error. The chain is built from TRBV7-7 and TRBJ2-5; 7 bases align to TRBD2. The V gene's germline CDR1 is SSHAT and CDR2 FNYEAQ (reference sequence). CDR3 length: 15 residues. Here the CDR3 reads CASSLADIAGETQYF. As DNA, the CDR3 is TGTGCTAGCAGCTTAGCGGATATAGCGGGAGAGACCCAGTACTTC.

This chain uses TRBV6-5 with TRBJ2-7; 8 bases are a match to TRBD2. CDR1 and CDR2 from the germline V gene are MNHEY and SVGAGI. This CDR3 comprises 16 residues. With 0 bases clipped from V and 1 base from J, the junction kept 5 bases outside the gene matches. CDR3 DNA sequence: TGTGCCAGCAGTTACTCGATCCTAGCGGGTTCCTACGAGCAGTACTTC. Its protein product is CASSYSILAGSYEQYF.

The chain couples TRBV7-9 to TRBJ2-1, with 9 bases fitting TRBD2. This CDR3 spans 14 amino acids. V lost 7 bases to trimming and J lost 4 bases; unmatched junction nucleotides: 5. Germline CDR1 is SEHNR and CDR2 is FQNEAQ (reference sequence). CDR3 loop: CASTTSGKYNEQFF. Written as DNA, the CDR3 is TGTGCCAGCACGACTAGCGGAAAATACAATGAGCAGTTCTTC.

The chain employs TRBV6-5 and TRBJ1-2, with 7 bases fitting TRBD1. V lost 4 bases to trimming and J lost 5 bases; unmatched junction nucleotides: 4. The germline V gene encodes CDR1 MNHEY and CDR2 SVGAGI. This CDR3 has 13 residues. Here the CDR3 DNA reads TGTGCCAGCAGTTCCACAGGGGAGTATGGCTACACCTTC. This translates into CASSSTGEYGYTF.

The chain has TRBV14 and TRBJ2-2; D gene uncertain. The germline V and J ends were trimmed by 1 base and 6 bases, with 6 bases remaining between them. The length of the CDR3 is 13 residues. Germline V lookup: CDR1 SGHDN, CDR2 FVKESK. The CDR3 DNA is TGTGCCAGCAGCCAAGTCCGGTCCGGGGAGCTGTTTTTT. As protein: CASSQVRSGELFF.

This chain connects TRBV20-1 to TRBJ2-2; tentative D call: TRBD1 (5 bases). The V end was cut by 3 bases, the J end by 6 bases, with 14 bases between. Germline V gene data show CDR1 as DFQATT and CDR2 as SNEGSKA (reference sequence). CDR3 length equals 14 residues. The CDR3 DNA reads TGCAGTGCTAGGCGAGACCCAGGGTCCGGGGAGCTGTTTTTT. It yields the protein CSARRDPGSGELFF.

This chain uses TRBV9 with TRBJ2-5; D is unclear. CDR1 SGDLS and CDR2 YYNGEE come from the germline V gene. The ends were cut back, 3 bases at V and 3 bases at J, with 9 bases in the middle. This CDR3 has 13 residues. The CDR3: CASSEKDKETQYF. The CDR3 DNA is TGTGCCAGCAGCGAGAAGGATAAAGAGACCCAGTACTTC.

The gene calls are TRBV7-2 and TRBJ2-1; TRBD1 matches 9 bases. The CDR3 totals 16 residues. Germline V gives CDR1 SGHTA, CDR2 FQGNSA. The V segment lost 1 base and the J segment 5 bases; nucleotides outside the gene matches: 6. CDR3 sequence reads: CASSLVGTGKNNEQFF. The CDR3 region has the DNA TGTGCCAGCAGCTTAGTTGGGACAGGGAAAAACAATGAGCAGTTCTTC. The complete variable domain, with remaining parts taken from reference TRBV7-2 and TRBJ2-1, reads GAGVSQSPSNKVTEKGKDVELRCDPISGHTALYWYRQSLGQGLEFLIYFQGNSAPDKSGLPSDRFSAERTGGSVSTLTIQRTQQEDSAVYLCASSLVGTGKNNEQFFGPGTRLTVL.

The J gene is TRBJ2-7, the V gene TRBV3-1; 8 nucleotides align to TRBD1. Germline CDR1 is LGHDT and CDR2 is YNNKEL (reference sequence). After removal of 1 base from V and 2 bases from J, the junction contained 1 base not matched to a gene. This CDR3 is built from 14 residues. CDR3 in DNA: TGTGCCAGCAGCCAAGGGACAGGGCCCTACGAGCAGTACTTC. Protein: CASSQGTGPYEQYF.

This chain uses TRBV15 with TRBJ2-2; 10 bases line up with TRBD1. The CDR3 covers 20 residues. Germline-derived CDR1 and CDR2 are LNHNV and YYDKDF (reference sequence). Trimming at V came to 0 bases and at J to 5 bases, leaving 15 bases not matched to a gene. CDR3 sequence: CATSRDRVETGGVWTGELFF. The CDR3 region has the DNA TGTGCCACCAGCAGAGATCGGGTGGAGACAGGGGGCGTCTGGACCGGGGAGCTGTTTTTT.

V is TRBV6-5 and J is TRBJ1-1; TRBD1 might be the D (6 bases). Per germline, CDR1 MNHEY and CDR2 SVGAGI. This CDR3 has 12 amino acids. The V end was cut by 0 bases, the J end by 8 bases, with 7 bases between. The CDR3 nucleotides read TGTGCCAGCAGTTACTCGGGGGCGGAAGCTTTCTTT. Protein: CASSYSGAEAFF.

The V call is TRBV24-1, the J call TRBJ1-5; no clear D. The V gene's germline CDR1 is KGHDR and CDR2 SFDVKD. V was shortened by 3 bases and J by 0 bases, with 5 bases between the two germline ends. CDR3 size: 14 residues. The CDR3 is CATSDSYSNQPQHF. In DNA, the CDR3 is TGTGCCACCAGTGATAGCTATAGCAATCAGCCCCAGCATTTT.

Here the CDR3 reads CSAPKSGSDTEAFF. CDR3 nucleotide sequence: TGCAGTGCTCCCAAGTCAGGGAGCGACACTGAAGCTTTCTTT. This chain connects TRBV20-1 to TRBJ1-1, with D perhaps matching TRBD1 (5 bases). The CDR3 contains 14 residues. Germline CDR1 DFQATT, CDR2 SNEGSKA (reference sequence). Trimming took off 5 bases at V and 3 bases at J, with 16 bases between the two ends.

The chain combines TRBV11-2 with TRBJ1-6; D remains ambiguous. This CDR3 is 15 amino acids long. CDR1 is SGHAT and CDR2 is FQNNGV in the germline V gene. V was pared by 4 bases and J by 8 bases, with 15 bases between. The CDR3 coding sequence is TGTGCCAGCAGCTCCGTGTACTCTAATGATTCACCCCTCCACTTT. Translation: CASSSVYSNDSPLHF.